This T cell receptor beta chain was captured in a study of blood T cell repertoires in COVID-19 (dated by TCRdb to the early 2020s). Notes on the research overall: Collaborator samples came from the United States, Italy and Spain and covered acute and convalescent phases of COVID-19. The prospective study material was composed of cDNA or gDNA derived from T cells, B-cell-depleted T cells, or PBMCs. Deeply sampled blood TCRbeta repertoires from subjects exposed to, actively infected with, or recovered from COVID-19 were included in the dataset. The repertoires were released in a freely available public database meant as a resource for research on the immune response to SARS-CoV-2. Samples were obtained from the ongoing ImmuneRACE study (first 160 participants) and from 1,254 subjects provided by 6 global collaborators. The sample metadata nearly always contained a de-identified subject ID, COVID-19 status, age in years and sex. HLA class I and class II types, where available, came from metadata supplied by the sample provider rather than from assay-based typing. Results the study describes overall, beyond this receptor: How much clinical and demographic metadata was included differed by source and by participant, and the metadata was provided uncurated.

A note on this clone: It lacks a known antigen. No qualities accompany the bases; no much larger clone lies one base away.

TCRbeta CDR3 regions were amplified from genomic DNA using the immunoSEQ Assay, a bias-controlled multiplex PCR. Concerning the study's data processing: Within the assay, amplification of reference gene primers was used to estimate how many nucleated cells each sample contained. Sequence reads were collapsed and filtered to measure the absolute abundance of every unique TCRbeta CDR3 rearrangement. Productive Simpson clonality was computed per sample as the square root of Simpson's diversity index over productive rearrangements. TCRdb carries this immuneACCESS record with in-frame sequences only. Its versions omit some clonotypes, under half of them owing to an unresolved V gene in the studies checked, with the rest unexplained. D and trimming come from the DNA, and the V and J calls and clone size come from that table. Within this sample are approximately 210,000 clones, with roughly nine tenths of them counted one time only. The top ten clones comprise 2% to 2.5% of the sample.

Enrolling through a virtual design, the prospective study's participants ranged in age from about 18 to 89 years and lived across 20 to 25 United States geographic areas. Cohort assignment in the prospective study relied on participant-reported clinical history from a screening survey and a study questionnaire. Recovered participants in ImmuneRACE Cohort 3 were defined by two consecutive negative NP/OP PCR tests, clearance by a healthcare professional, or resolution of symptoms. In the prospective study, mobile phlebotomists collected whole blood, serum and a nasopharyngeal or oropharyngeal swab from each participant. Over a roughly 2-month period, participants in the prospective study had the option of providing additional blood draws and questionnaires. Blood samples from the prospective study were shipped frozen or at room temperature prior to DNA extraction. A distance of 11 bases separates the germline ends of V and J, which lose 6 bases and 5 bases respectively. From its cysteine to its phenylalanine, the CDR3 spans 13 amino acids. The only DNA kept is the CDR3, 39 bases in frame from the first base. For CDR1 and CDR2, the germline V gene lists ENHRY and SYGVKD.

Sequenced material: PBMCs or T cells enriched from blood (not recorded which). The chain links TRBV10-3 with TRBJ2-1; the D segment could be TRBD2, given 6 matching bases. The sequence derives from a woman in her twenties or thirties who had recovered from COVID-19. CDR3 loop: CAISGRGNNEQFF. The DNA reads TGTGCCATCAGCGGGAGAGGGAACAATGAGCAGTTCTTC.